This T cell receptor (beta chain) was profiled in a study of T cells in Graves' hyperthyroidism and ophthalmopathy. Study-wide background: It was at initial diagnosis, before any treatment, that peripheral blood was collected.

The study left out patients who had uncontrolled infection, other autoimmune disease, pregnancy or lactation. The source of the PBMCs was about 10 ml of fresh peripheral blood. The germline gives CDR1 SGHAT, CDR2 FQNNGV. Trimming cost V 3 bases and J 9 bases; bases outside gene matches: 12. CDR3 size: 17 residues. Using RNA transcripts as the source, TCR beta CDR3 regions were amplified. During a first-round RT-PCR of the TCR CDR3, the HTBI primer set was used. TCRdb independently ran MiXCR on the multiplex PCR reads; one entry per CDR3 protein. The sample includes 470,000 or so distinct CDR3 sequences, around 21% of them seen just once.

V usage is TRBV11-2 and J usage is TRBJ1-6; 9 positions agree with TRBD1. Sequenced input: blood. This receptor was obtained from a man between 18 and 35 years old with Graves' hyperthyroidism. The CDR3 coding sequence is TGTGCCAGCAGCTTTCCCGGAGGGGACAGGGTTGCTTCACCCCTCCACTTT. Translation: CASSFPGGDRVASPLHF.